The rows below give T cell receptor beta chains drawn from one sample of a study of regulatory dendritic cells for organ transplantation. The data were produced by immunoSEQ multiplex PCR, yet TCRdb's version contains in-frame clones alone and is incomplete. The sample lists 15,000 to 20,000 clones, roughly 80% seen once, with around 3% in the top ten. No antigens are known for them. Input material: memory CD4+ T cells from blood cultured with regulatory dendritic cells. The receptors originated from a human donor in good health. The CDR3 runs from the conserved cysteine through the conserved F or W. The D gene is left open where the match is weak. Not every row has a clone size; where given, it reads once, few, many or a size class.

>-|TRBJ2-7|-|TRBV29-1
TGCAGCGTTGACGGCGCTTACTACGAGCAGTACTTC
CSVDGAYYEQYF
>-|TRBJ2-3|-|TRBV29-1
TGCAGCGCCGCGCGGGACTTTGGGGAAGATACGCAGTATTTT
CSAARDFGEDTQYF
>-|TRBJ1-2|-|TRBV4-3
TGCGCCAGCAGCCAAGACGCCCCAGGCCGCTATGGCTACACCTTC
CASSQDAPGRYGYTF
>-|TRBJ1-3|-|TRBV9
TGTGCCAGCAGCGTAGGGGACGGAACCTCTGGAAACACCATATATTTT
CASSVGDGTSGNTIYF
>-|TRBJ1-1|few|TRBV6-1
TGTGCCAGCAGTGAATTTGGCAGGGCAAACACTGAAGCTTTCTTT
CASSEFGRANTEAFF
>TRBD1|TRBJ2-7|-|TRBV10-2
TGCGCCAGCAGGAACCAGGGACAGGTATCCTACGAGCAGTACTTC
CASRNQGQVSYEQYF
>TRBD1|TRBJ2-7|-|TRBV6-5
TGTGCCAGCAGTGCGACCGGGACAGGGGCCTACGAGCAGTACTTC
CASSATGTGAYEQYF
>-|TRBJ2-7|-|TRBV19
TGTGCCAGTAGTAACAGAGACGGAGCCTACGAGCAGTACTTC
CASSNRDGAYEQYF
>-|TRBJ1-1|-|TRBV30
TGTGCCTGGAGTGTCGGGACGTATAAAGCTTTCTTT
CAWSVGTYKAFF
>-|TRBJ2-3|-|TRBV7-8
TGTGCCAGCAGCCTACTAGGATTCGGGGATACGCAGTATTTT
CASSLLGFGDTQYF
>-|TRBJ1-5|-|TRBV6-6
TGTGCCAGCAGCGACTCGGGGGTCGGGCCCCAGCATTTT
CASSDSGVGPQHF
>TRBD2|TRBJ2-1|-|TRBV4-3
TGCGCCAGCAGCCAAGATGGGTTGCGGGGGTACGAGACTACTAATAATGAGCAGTTCTTC
CASSQDGLRGYETTNNEQFF
>TRBD2|TRBJ2-7|-|TRBV6-5
TGTGCCAGCACCCACGGGGGGGACTATGTTAAGGAGCAGTACTTC
CASTHGGDYVKEQYF
>-|TRBJ2-7|-|TRBV27
TGTGCCAGCAGTTTAAAGGGCAGGGGCTACGAGCAGTACTTC
CASSLKGRGYEQYF
>TRBD2|TRBJ2-1|few|TRBV7-9
TGTGCCAGCAGCACAGGGACTAGCCGTGAGCAGTTCTTC
CASSTGTSREQFF
>-|TRBJ2-1|few|TRBV7-9
TGTGCCAGCAGCCTGACAGCATCCTACAATGAGCAGTTCTTC
CASSLTASYNEQFF
>-|TRBJ1-4|-|TRBV14
TGTGCCAGCAGCCAAGCCTCGGCCGATGAAAAACTGTTTTTT
CASSQASADEKLFF
>-|TRBJ1-5|-|TRBV4-3
TGCGCCAGCAGCCAAGATCAAGGACCGTCTGGTCAGCCCCAGCATTTT
CASSQDQGPSGQPQHF
>-|TRBJ2-7|-|TRBV4-2
TGTGCCAGCAGCCAAGGCAGGGCTGGTATTGAGCAGTACTTC
CASSQGRAGIEQYF
>TRBD2|TRBJ2-3|-|TRBV5-4
TGTGCCAGCAGCCCGCGGGAGTCTGGCACAGATACGCAGTATTTT
CASSPRESGTDTQYF
>-|TRBJ1-5|-|TRBV29-1
TGCAGCGTTGAAGATCAGACGGGGAGCAATCAGCCCCAGCATTTT
CSVEDQTGSNQPQHF
>-|TRBJ1-1|once|TRBV7-8
TGTGCCAGCAGCGATCACTGGACTGAAGCTTTCTTT
CASSDHWTEAFF
>-|TRBJ2-7|few|TRBV5-3
TGTGCCAGAAGCTTGGAAATGGGAGTTGCCTACGAGCAGTACTTC
CARSLEMGVAYEQYF
>TRBD1|TRBJ1-6|-|TRBV19
TGTGCCAGTAGTTTGGACAGGGGGAATTCACCCCTCCACTTT
CASSLDRGNSPLHF
>-|TRBJ2-5|once|TRBV28
TGTGCCAGCAGGGAAGGGGCTGAGACCCAGTACTTC
CASREGAETQYF
>TRBD2|TRBJ2-5|once|TRBV16
TGTGCCAGCAGCCAGCAAGGACTAGCTCTGGAGACCCAGTACTTC
CASSQQGLALETQYF
>TRBD2|TRBJ2-7|-|TRBV11-2
TGTGCCAGCAGCTCCAGGACGACTAGCGGTACCTACGAGCAGTACTTC
CASSSRTTSGTYEQYF
>TRBD1|TRBJ2-7|-|TRBV10-3
TGTGCCATCAGTGGATCCAAAGGGACAGATCCCTACGAGCAGTACTTC
CAISGSKGTDPYEQYF
>-|TRBJ2-7|-|TRBV5-4
TGTGCCAGCAGCTCTCAGGGGCTCTCCTACGAGCAGTACTTC
CASSSQGLSYEQYF
>-|TRBJ2-7|few|TRBV7-9
TGTGCCAGCAGCTTAAACTACGAGCAGTACTTC
CASSLNYEQYF
>-|TRBJ2-7|-|TRBV20-1
TGCAGTGCTTTGGAGGCCTACGAGCAGTACTTC
CSALEAYEQYF
>-|TRBJ1-2|-|TRBV5-6
TGTGCCAGCAGCTTGGCCGGACAGTATGGCTACACCTTC
CASSLAGQYGYTF
>-|TRBJ2-5|-|TRBV18
TGTGCCAGCTCACCATACGGGGAACAAGAGACCCAGTACTTC
CASSPYGEQETQYF
>-|TRBJ1-5|-|TRBV2
TGTGCCAGCAGTGAAGAAGCAGGGCAGGTCGGTCAGCCCCAGCATTTT
CASSEEAGQVGQPQHF
>-|TRBJ1-4|-|TRBV7-9
TGTGCCAGCAGCTTAGCCCAACAAGGTGAAAAACTGTTTTTT
CASSLAQQGEKLFF
>-|TRBJ2-1|-|TRBV7-3
TGTGCCAGCAGCTTACTCGGGGTCAATGAGCAGTTCTTC
CASSLLGVNEQFF
>-|TRBJ2-2|-|TRBV11-3
TGTGCCAGCAGCCGATCGACCCCGGCCGGGGAGCTGTTTTTT
CASSRSTPAGELFF
>-|TRBJ2-2|once|TRBV7-9
TGTGCCAGCAGCTTCCCCCGTTGGGGGGGGCTTACCGGGGAGCTGTTTTTT
CASSFPRWGGLTGELFF
>-|TRBJ2-5|-|TRBV7-8
TGTGCCAGCAGCTTGACCGTGAAGACCCAGTACTTC
CASSLTVKTQYF
>-|TRBJ2-2|-|TRBV7-2
TGTGCCAGCAGCTTTAGGAACACCGGGGAGCTGTTTTTT
CASSFRNTGELFF
>-|TRBJ2-7|few|TRBV7-3
TGTGCCAGCAGCTTAGGCCCAGGCGCTACCTACGAGCAGTACTTC
CASSLGPGATYEQYF
>-|TRBJ2-1|-|TRBV5-4
TGTGCCAGCAGCTCCGGGACAAGATATGAGCAGTTCTTC
CASSSGTRYEQFF
>-|TRBJ1-1|-|TRBV5-8
TGTGCCAGCAGCGTCATTTTAAAAGCTTTCTTT
CASSVILKAFF
>-|TRBJ2-3|-|TRBV14
TGTGCCAGCAGCCAAGGAATCTCGGATACGCAGTATTTT
CASSQGISDTQYF
>-|TRBJ2-2|once|TRBV4-3
TGCGCCAGCAGCCAACCCCCGGGACTGGGACCGGTAGGGAACACCGGGGAGCTGTTTTTT
CASSQPPGLGPVGNTGELFF
>TRBD1|TRBJ2-1|-|TRBV27
TGTGCCAGCAGTTTATCCCTACCGGGACAGGGGAATGAGCAGTTCTTC
CASSLSLPGQGNEQFF
>TRBD1|TRBJ2-7|-|TRBV7-2
TGTGCCAGCAGCCCTCAGACAGGGATCTCCTACGAGCAGTACTTC
CASSPQTGISYEQYF
>TRBD1|TRBJ2-7|-|TRBV10-3
TGTGCCATCAGTGAGAACAGGGGCCCCTACGAGCAGTACTTC
CAISENRGPYEQYF